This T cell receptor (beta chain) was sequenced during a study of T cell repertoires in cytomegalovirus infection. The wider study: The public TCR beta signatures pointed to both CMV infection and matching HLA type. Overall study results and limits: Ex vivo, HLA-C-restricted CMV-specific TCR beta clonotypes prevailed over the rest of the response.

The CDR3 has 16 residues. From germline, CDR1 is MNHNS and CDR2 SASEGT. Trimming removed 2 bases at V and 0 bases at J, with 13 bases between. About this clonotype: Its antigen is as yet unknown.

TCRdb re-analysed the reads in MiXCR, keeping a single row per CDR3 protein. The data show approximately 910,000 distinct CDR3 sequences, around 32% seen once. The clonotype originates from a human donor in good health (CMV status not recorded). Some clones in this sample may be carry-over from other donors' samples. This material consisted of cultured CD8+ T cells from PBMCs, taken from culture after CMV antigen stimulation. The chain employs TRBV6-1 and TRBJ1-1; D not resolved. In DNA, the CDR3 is TGTGCCAGCAGTGAACGTCTAGTTCAAATGAACACTGAAGCTTTCTTT. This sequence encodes CASSERLVQMNTEAFF.